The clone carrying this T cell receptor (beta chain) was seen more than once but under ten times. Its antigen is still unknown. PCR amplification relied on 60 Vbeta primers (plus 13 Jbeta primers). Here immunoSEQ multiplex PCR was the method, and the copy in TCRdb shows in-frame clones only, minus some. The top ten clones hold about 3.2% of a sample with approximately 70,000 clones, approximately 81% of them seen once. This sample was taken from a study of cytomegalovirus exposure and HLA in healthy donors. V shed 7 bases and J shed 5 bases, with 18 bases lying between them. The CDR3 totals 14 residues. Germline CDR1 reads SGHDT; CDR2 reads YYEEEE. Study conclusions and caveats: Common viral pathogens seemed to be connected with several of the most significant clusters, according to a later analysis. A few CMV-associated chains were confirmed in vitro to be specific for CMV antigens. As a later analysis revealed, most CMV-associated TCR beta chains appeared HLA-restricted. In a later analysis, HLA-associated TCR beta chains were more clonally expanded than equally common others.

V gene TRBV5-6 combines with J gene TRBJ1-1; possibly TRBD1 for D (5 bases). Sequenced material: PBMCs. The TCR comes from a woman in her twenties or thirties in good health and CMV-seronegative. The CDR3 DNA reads TGTGCCAGCCGACAGAGGTTTCGAGAGACTGAAGCTTTCTTT. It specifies CASRQRFRETEAFF.